The present T cell receptor (beta chain) was sequenced within a study of cytomegalovirus exposure and HLA in healthy donors. Whole-study results and caveats: Later work associated 16,951 TCR beta sequences with HLA alleles at 0.05 false discovery rate.

Germline CDR1 reads ENHRY; CDR2 reads SYGVKD. The CDR3 is made up of 13 amino acids. With V trimmed by 6 bases and J by 5 bases, 3 bases remained unmatched. Notes on this clone: No antigen is known for it.

Primers: 60 Vbeta forward and 13 Jbeta reverse. The protocol was immunoSEQ multiplex PCR, while the TCRdb copy is restricted to in-frame clones and leaves out a portion. The data hold 150,000 to 200,000 clones, with around 70% observed a single time. The specimen sequenced was PBMCs. The chain uses TRBV10-3 and TRBJ1-4, with TRBD1 identical over 7 bases. The sequence was collected from a male donor in good health and CMV-seronegative. The CDR3 sequence: CAIRGTENEKLFF. CDR3 in DNA: TGTGCCATCAGGGGGACAGAAAATGAAAAACTGTTTTTT.